The rows below give T cell receptor beta chains drawn from one sample of a study of T cells in lung cancer brain metastases. Here immunoSEQ multiplex PCR was the method, and the copy in TCRdb shows in-frame clones only, minus some. The sample has 2,500 to 3,000 clones, 85% seen once. The sample was tumor tissue from the primary lung tumor. The receptors derive from a woman aged 55-70 years with non-small cell lung cancer. The CDR3 runs from the conserved cysteine through the conserved F or W. Fields, in order: clone size, D gene, V gene, J gene, CDR3 DNA, CDR3 protein. D genes are given only for firm matches. Clone size appears in some rows only: once, few, many, or a class for an expanded clone.

clone_size: -
d_call: -
v_call: TRBV27
j_call: TRBJ2-3
cdr3_nt: TGTGCCAGCAGTTTTTGGGGCGCCTCCCACACAGATACGCAGTATTTT
cdr3_aa: CASSFWGASHTDTQYF

clone_size: -
d_call: TRBD2
v_call: TRBV6-5
j_call: TRBJ2-3
cdr3_nt: TGTGCCAGCAGACTAAGCGGGAGGAACACAGATACGCAGTATTTT
cdr3_aa: CASRLSGRNTDTQYF

clone_size: -
d_call: TRBD2
v_call: TRBV6-4
j_call: TRBJ2-3
cdr3_nt: TGTGCCAGCAGTGAGGCCGGGACTAGCGGGGGTTTCCATACGCAGTATTTT
cdr3_aa: CASSEAGTSGGFHTQYF

clone_size: -
d_call: TRBD1
v_call: TRBV9
j_call: TRBJ2-7
cdr3_nt: TGTGCCAGCAGCGCTCCGGGACAGCCCCCCTACGAGCAGTACTTC
cdr3_aa: CASSAPGQPPYEQYF

clone_size: -
d_call: -
v_call: TRBV21-1
j_call: TRBJ1-4
cdr3_nt: TGTGCTCACGAGCCGTCCAGGTCCCATCCGGTTGAAGAACTGTTTTTT
cdr3_aa: CAHEPSRSHPVEELFF

clone_size: -
d_call: TRBD2
v_call: TRBV27
j_call: TRBJ2-1
cdr3_nt: TGTGCCAGCATGGGACTAGCGGGAGGGCCGTACAATGAGCAGTTCTTC
cdr3_aa: CASMGLAGGPYNEQFF

clone_size: -
d_call: TRBD2
v_call: TRBV5-4
j_call: TRBJ2-3
cdr3_nt: TGTGCCAGCAGCCCCGGGGGGGTTACAGATACGCAGTATTTT
cdr3_aa: CASSPGGVTDTQYF

clone_size: -
d_call: -
v_call: TRBV18
j_call: TRBJ1-5
cdr3_nt: TGTGCCAGCTCAGGGGATCTACGGGCCCAGCATTTT
cdr3_aa: CASSGDLRAQHF

clone_size: -
d_call: -
v_call: TRBV19
j_call: TRBJ2-5
cdr3_nt: TGTGCCAGTAGTCCCATTGGGCGGGAAGAGACCCAGTACTTC
cdr3_aa: CASSPIGREETQYF

clone_size: -
d_call: TRBD2
v_call: TRBV30
j_call: TRBJ2-5
cdr3_nt: TGTGCCTGGAGTGTTGGGCTAGCGGGAGTGGAGACCCAGTACTTC
cdr3_aa: CAWSVGLAGVETQYF

clone_size: -
d_call: TRBD1
v_call: TRBV19
j_call: TRBJ2-1
cdr3_nt: TGTGCCAGTAGTTGGGGGACAGGGGGCTACAATGAGCAGTTCTTC
cdr3_aa: CASSWGTGGYNEQFF

clone_size: -
d_call: -
v_call: TRBV2
j_call: TRBJ2-2
cdr3_nt: TGTGCCAGCAGCGCCGGGACCTCCACCGGGGAGCTGTTTTTT
cdr3_aa: CASSAGTSTGELFF

clone_size: -
d_call: -
v_call: TRBV20-1
j_call: TRBJ2-7
cdr3_nt: TGCAGTGCTACTAGGGACTACGAGCAGTACTTC
cdr3_aa: CSATRDYEQYF

clone_size: once
d_call: -
v_call: TRBV4-2
j_call: TRBJ2-5
cdr3_nt: TGTGCCAGCAGCCAAGATCGACTAGGGAAAAAAGAGACCCAGTACTTC
cdr3_aa: CASSQDRLGKKETQYF

clone_size: -
d_call: -
v_call: TRBV13
j_call: TRBJ1-3
cdr3_nt: TGTGCCAGCAGCGGTGGCGGGTCGGCTGGAAACACCATATATTTT
cdr3_aa: CASSGGGSAGNTIYF

clone_size: large
d_call: -
v_call: TRBV27
j_call: TRBJ2-1
cdr3_nt: TGTGCCAGCAGTTTAGTAGGCCCCGGGAACAATGAGCAGTTCTTC
cdr3_aa: CASSLVGPGNNEQFF

clone_size: few
d_call: -
v_call: TRBV29-1
j_call: TRBJ2-2
cdr3_nt: TGCAGCGTTTCTACAACTGGGGACACCGGGGAGCTGTTTTTT
cdr3_aa: CSVSTTGDTGELFF

clone_size: once
d_call: -
v_call: TRBV21-1
j_call: TRBJ1-1
cdr3_nt: TGTGCCAGCAGCAAAAAGGCTCAGAACACTGAAGCTTTCTTT
cdr3_aa: CASSKKAQNTEAFF

clone_size: -
d_call: -
v_call: TRBV6-5
j_call: TRBJ1-1
cdr3_nt: TGTGCCAGCAGTTTGACAGACATGAACACTGAAGCTTTCTTT
cdr3_aa: CASSLTDMNTEAFF

clone_size: -
d_call: -
v_call: TRBV7-2
j_call: TRBJ1-6
cdr3_nt: TGTGCCACCCGGGGGGGTGTGGGCAATTCACCCCTCCACTTT
cdr3_aa: CATRGGVGNSPLHF

clone_size: -
d_call: TRBD1
v_call: TRBV4-2
j_call: TRBJ1-4
cdr3_nt: TGTGCCAGCAGCCAAGAAGGAGGGGGCAGGATAGCAAAACTGTTTTTT
cdr3_aa: CASSQEGGGRIAKLFF

clone_size: -
d_call: -
v_call: TRBV5-1
j_call: TRBJ2-1
cdr3_nt: TGCGCCAGCAGCTTGTCTGCGGGGAGCTCCTACAATGAGCAGTTCTTC
cdr3_aa: CASSLSAGSSYNEQFF

clone_size: -
d_call: -
v_call: TRBV11-3
j_call: TRBJ1-2
cdr3_nt: TGTGCCAGCAGCCTCCGGGACACCCGCTATGGCTACACCTTC
cdr3_aa: CASSLRDTRYGYTF

clone_size: -
d_call: TRBD2
v_call: TRBV7-9
j_call: TRBJ2-7
cdr3_nt: TGTGCCAGCAGCCCGCGGGCTAGCGGGACCTACGAGCAGTACTTC
cdr3_aa: CASSPRASGTYEQYF

clone_size: -
d_call: TRBD1
v_call: TRBV19
j_call: TRBJ1-2
cdr3_nt: TGTGCCAGTACCAGGGGGGACAACTATGGCTACACCTTC
cdr3_aa: CASTRGDNYGYTF

clone_size: -
d_call: TRBD1
v_call: TRBV6-6
j_call: TRBJ2-2
cdr3_nt: TGTGCCAGCAGCTCCCCTCAGGGGGCTCTCACCGGGGAGCTGTTTTTT
cdr3_aa: CASSSPQGALTGELFF

clone_size: -
d_call: TRBD2
v_call: TRBV18
j_call: TRBJ2-3
cdr3_nt: TGTGCCAGCTCATCCCTAGCGGGGGCCACAGATACGCAGTATTTT
cdr3_aa: CASSSLAGATDTQYF